These 7 T cell receptor beta chains originate from one sample sequenced in a study of PD-1 blockade in classical Hodgkin lymphoma. Autologous stem cell transplantation was followed by relapse in every patient, and brentuximab vedotin exposure varied. The study purified CD4+ T cells from thawed PBMCs using magnetic negative selection. This table comes from immunoSEQ multiplex PCR, and its TCRdb copy is limited to in-frame clones, with some not included. The table has about 13,000 clones, roughly 88% seen once. The specimen comprised CD4+ T cells from blood, sampled at baseline. These receptors all stem from a human donor with classical Hodgkin lymphoma.

This chain uses TRBV7-6 with TRBJ2-1, with 14 bases identical to TRBD2. The CDR3 loop spans 17 amino acids. Per germline, CDR1 SGHVS and CDR2 FNYEAQ. Unmatched junction bases numbered 8, after V lost 5 bases and J lost 5 bases. CDR3 region: CASSQGTSGSLNNEQFF. CDR3 coding DNA: TGTGCCAGCAGCCAGGGGACTAGCGGGAGTTTGAACAATGAGCAGTTCTTC. Variable domain in full (rest from reference TRBV7-6 and TRBJ2-1): GAGVSQSPRYKVTKRGQDVALRCDPISGHVSLYWYRQALGQGPEFLTYFNYEAQQDKSGLPNDRFSAERPEGSISTLTIQRTEQRDSAMYRCASSQGTSGSLNNEQFFGPGTRLTVL.

This chain uses TRBV7-9 with TRBJ2-7, with TRBD2 as a possible D gene (6 bases). V was pared by 5 bases and J by 2 bases, with 16 bases between. The CDR3 spans 15 residues. Germline CDR1 and CDR2: SEHNR and FQNEAQ (reference sequence). CDR3 sequence (DNA): TGTGCCAGCAGCCGTCCTGGCGGGGATCCCTACGAGCAGTACTTC. Its translation: CASSRPGGDPYEQYF.

The chain carries TRBV2 and TRBJ1-6, with D possibly TRBD1 on 5 matching bases. Trimming shortened V by 6 bases and J by 8 bases, and 14 bases separated the two germline ends. This CDR3 has 14 residues. The germline gives CDR1 SNHLY, CDR2 FYNNEI. In DNA form, the CDR3 reads TGTGCCAGCAGGGGCGACAGCCCTGATTCACCCCTCCACTTT. Translated: CASRGDSPDSPLHF.

The chain couples TRBV19 to TRBJ2-5; D not certain. The germline CDR1 and CDR2 sequences are LNHDA and SQIVND (reference sequence). The CDR3 spans 13 residues. With 5 bases removed from V and 7 bases from J, the gap between germline ends came to 14 bases. The CDR3 region has the DNA TGTGCCAGTAGTTCGGCGGTAGGGCGGACCCAGTACTTC. This sequence encodes CASSSAVGRTQYF.

This chain joins TRBV5-8 and TRBJ1-4, with 9 positions matching TRBD1. Germline CDR1 SGHTS, CDR2 YDEGEE. J gave up 4 bases and V 0 bases, and 7 bases lay outside the gene matches. This CDR3 region has 17 residues. The CDR3 bases are TGTGCCAGCAGCTTGGGATTTACAGGGGGCCGTAATGAAAAACTGTTTTTT. This translates into CASSLGFTGGRNEKLFF. Complete variable domain (other parts from reference TRBV5-8 and TRBJ1-4): EAGVTQSPTHLIKTRGQQATLRCSPISGHTSVYWYQQALGLGLQFLLWYDEGEERNRGNFPPRFSGRQFPNYSSELNVNALELEDSALYLCASSLGFTGGRNEKLFFGSGTQLSVL.

This clone was counted once. The chain is built from TRBV27 and TRBJ2-7, with D possibly TRBD1 on 5 matching bases. This CDR3 has 14 residues. Per the germline V gene, CDR1 is MNHEY and CDR2 is SMNVEV (reference sequence). The V gene lost 8 bases and the J gene lost 0 bases, with 14 bases spanning the gap. The CDR3 here is CASQAQGGSYEQYF. CDR3 coding DNA: TGTGCCAGCCAAGCCCAGGGCGGCTCCTACGAGCAGTACTTC.

V gene TRBV19 combines with J gene TRBJ2-6, with D unclear. CDR3 length: 14 residues. V shed 6 bases and J shed 0 bases, with 6 bases lying between them. Germline CDR1 is LNHDA and CDR2 is SQIVND (reference sequence). CDR3 residues: CASSTFSGANVLTF. CDR3 DNA sequence: TGTGCCAGTAGCACCTTCTCTGGGGCCAACGTCCTGACTTTC.